The rows below give T cell receptor beta chains drawn from one sample of a study of tumor and adjacent non-tumor tissue in lung cancer. One entry per CDR3 protein, called by TCRdb with MiXCR from the multiplex PCR reads. This sample has 85,000 to 100,000 distinct CDR3 sequences; less than 80% occur once, and the top ten carry 15% to 20%. Sequenced material: lung tumor tissue. Receptor source: a man aged 55-75 years with non-small cell lung cancer. Each CDR3 is given with its conserved first and last residue. The D gene is left open where the match is weak. Rows give clone size only sometimes, using once, few, many, or a class for an expanded clone.

D gene	V gene	J gene	clone size	CDR3 protein	CDR3 DNA
TRBD2	TRBV5-4	TRBJ2-3	many	CASSSGGAADTQYF	TGTGCCAGCAGCAGCGGGGGGGCGGCGGATACGCAGTATTTT
.	TRBV10-2	TRBJ2-5	.	CATSDTGGTRGQETQYF	TGCGCCACCAGTGATACGGGTGGGACACGGGGACAAGAGACCCAGTACTTC
.	TRBV5-4	TRBJ1-1	medium-sized	CASSQGREAEAFF	TGTGCCAGCAGTCAGGGCAGGGAGGCTGAAGCTTTCTTT
TRBD1	TRBV5-5	TRBJ2-3	many	CASSLRQGPTDTQYF	TGTGCCAGCAGCCTCCGACAGGGGCCGACAGATACGCAGTATTTT
TRBD1	TRBV6-5	TRBJ1-2	.	CASRSGQGCYDYTF	TGTGCCAGCAGATCAGGACAGGGTTGCTATGACTACACCTTC
.	TRBV4-1	TRBJ2-2	.	CASSLPGIGVGGEPFF	TGCGCCAGCAGCCTGCCCGGGATAGGGGTTGGCGGGGAGCCGTTTTTT
.	TRBV5-6	TRBJ1-5	.	CASGFGGRPGGRPQHF	TGCGCCAGCGGCTTTGGCGGGCGCCCTGGTGGTCGGCCCCAGCATTTT
.	TRBV11-1	TRBJ2-2	.	CTSSRVGSGTGELFF	TGTACCAGTAGCCGTGTAGGGTCGGGCACCGGGGAGCTGTTTTTT
.	TRBV6-1	TRBJ1-5	.	CTSSEFFEVVPQHF	TGTACCAGTAGTGAATTTTTCGAGGTTGTGCCCCAGCATTTT
TRBD2	TRBV4-3	TRBJ2-1	many	CASSLFGLAGFNEQFF	TGCGCCAGCAGCCTTTTCGGACTAGCGGGTTTCAATGAGCAGTTCTTC
.	TRBV11-2	TRBJ2-5	few	CASNLGGSVQEARYF	TGTGCCAGCAACTTAGGAGGGTCGGTCCAAGAGGCCCGGTACTTC
.	TRBV6-2/TRBV6-3	TRBJ2-7	.	CASGYSLGIYKQYF	TGTGCCAGCGGTTACTCGTTGGGAATCTACAAGCAGTACTTC
.	TRBV29-1	TRBJ1-5	.	CSVEDLWDGGIGNQPQHF	TGCAGCGTTGAAGATCTATGGGACGGCGGCATTGGCAATCAGCCCCAGCATTTT
.	TRBV20-1	TRBJ2-1	once	CSARVRRQLAAYNEQFF	TGCAGTGCTAGAGTTCGGCGGCAACTAGCTGCGTACAATGAGCAGTTCTTC
.	TRBV6-2/TRBV6-3	TRBJ1-5	.	CTSSSLGGPISNNSQHF	TGTACCAGCAGTTCTCTGGGGGGTCCCATTAGCAATAACTCCCAGCATTTT
.	TRBV29-1	TRBJ2-7	.	CGVAAEPYEQYF	TGCGGCGTCGCTGCAGAGCCCTACGAGCAGTACTTC
TRBD1	TRBV5-1	TRBJ2-2	few	CTSSNRDSNTGELFF	TGCACCAGCAGCAACCGGGACAGCAACACCGGGGAGCTGTTTTTT
TRBD2	TRBV6-2/TRBV6-3	TRBJ2-1	many	CASSSGLAGNEQFF	TGTGCCAGCAGTTCGGGACTAGCGGGTAACGAGCAGTTCTTC
.	TRBV11-3	TRBJ2-4	.	CASRTSKNIQYF	TGTGCCAGCAGGACTAGTAAAAACATTCAGTACTTC
.	TRBV11-2	TRBJ2-3	.	CASSRIYSSTDTQYF	TGTGCCAGCAGCAGGATATATTCTAGCACAGATACTCAGTATTTT
TRBD1	TRBV6-1	TRBJ2-7	.	CASSEPGQAGNYEQYF	TGTGCCAGCAGTGAGCCGGGACAGGCTGGGAACTACGAGCAGTACTTC
.	TRBV11-2	TRBJ1-3	.	CASNPPGSSGNTIYF	TGTGCCAGCAACCCCCCCGGTAGCTCTGGAAACACCATATATTTT
.	TRBV11-2	TRBJ2-1	.	CASSPDFNEQFF	TGTGCCAGCAGCCCTGACTTCAATGAGCAGTTCTTC
.	TRBV5-1	TRBJ1-2	.	CASSIGEGYGYTF	TGCGCCAGCAGTATAGGGGAAGGGTATGGCTACACCTTC
TRBD1	TRBV6-1	TRBJ1-5	.	CASSADRGIGQLQHF	TGTGCCAGCAGTGCCGACAGGGGGATAGGTCAGCTCCAGCATTTT
.	TRBV7-9	TRBJ2-3	.	CASTWGSPDMQYF	TGTGCCAGCACCTGGGGGAGCCCAGATATGCAGTATTTT
.	TRBV4-3	TRBJ2-6	.	CASSQDRFTSPGANVLTF	TGCGCCAGCAGCCAAGATCGGTTCACGAGCCCTGGGGCCAACGTCCTGACTTTC
TRBD1	TRBV2	TRBJ1-2	few	CASRATGVGGYTF	TGTGCCAGCAGGGCGACAGGGGTGGGTGGCTACACCTTC
.	TRBV12-3/TRBV12-4	TRBJ2-6	.	CANRTGGSEANVLTF	TGTGCCAACAGAACAGGAGGTTCTGAGGCCAACGTCCTGACATTC
.	TRBV20-1	TRBJ2-7	many	CSATGGPRNEQYF	TGCAGTGCCACGGGGGGCCCTCGTAACGAGCAGTACTTC
.	TRBV29-1	TRBJ2-5	.	CSVCLAREIQNF	TGCAGCGTCTGCCTAGCGAGGGAGATCCAGAACTTC
.	TRBV5-1	TRBJ2-2	.	CASSTGTSPNTGELFF	TGCGCCAGCAGCACCGGGACTTCCCCGAACACCGGGGAGCTGTTTTTT
.	TRBV6-1	TRBJ1-1	.	CVSTEGQVPIGAFF	TGTGTCAGCACTGAGGGGCAGGTCCCGATCGGAGCTTTCTTT
TRBD1	TRBV6-2/TRBV6-3	TRBJ2-7	once	CARRYTTGYEQYF	TGTGCCAGGCGTTATACGACAGGGTACGAGCAGTACTTC
.	TRBV6-1	TRBJ2-3	.	CATDYHYTQYF	TGCGCCACCGACTATCACTATACGCAGTATTTT
.	TRBV29-1	TRBJ2-7	.	CSVGELGEQYF	TGCAGCGTTGGGGAGCTGGGGGAGCAGTACTTC
TRBD1	TRBV6-2/TRBV6-3	TRBJ1-5	.	CASRPVRGGLSNQPQHF	TGTGCCAGCAGGCCGGTTCGAGGGGGCTTGAGCAATCAGCCCCAGCATTTT
TRBD2	TRBV29-1	TRBJ2-7	.	CSVRLAGSGGEQYF	TGTAGCGTTAGACTAGCGGGAAGTGGGGGCGAGCAGTACTTC
TRBD2	TRBV4-1	TRBJ2-3	.	CASSRMRAGGLTDTQYF	TGCGCCAGCAGCCGAATGAGGGCGGGAGGGCTTACAGATACGCAGTATTTT
.	TRBV28	TRBJ2-6	once	CASSLTPTVTGANVLTF	TGTGCCAGCAGTCTCACCCCAACGGTAACTGGGGCCAACGTCCTGACTTTC
TRBD2	TRBV4-1	TRBJ2-3	many	CASSLSGVTDTQYF	TGCGCCAGCAGCCTGAGCGGGGTCACAGATACGCAGTATTTT
.	TRBV13	TRBJ2-2	.	CASNGPPLEGANTGELFF	TGTGCCAGCAACGGCCCTCCCCTGGAGGGAGCGAACACCGGGGAGCTGTTTTTT
.	TRBV6-6	TRBJ2-2	.	CASRLESLETGELFF	TGTGCTAGCAGGCTTGAGAGCCTGGAGACCGGGGAGCTGTTTTTT
TRBD2	TRBV5-4	TRBJ2-3	.	CASSDVLAGKDTQYF	TGTGCCAGTAGCGACGTACTAGCGGGTAAAGATACGCAGTATTTT
TRBD2	TRBV6-2/TRBV6-3	TRBJ2-1	.	CSSSLAGGSYNEQFF	TGTTCCAGCAGCCTAGCGGGAGGCTCCTACAATGAGCAGTTCTTC